A selection of T cell receptor beta chains follows, all from one sample in a study of blood T cell repertoires in COVID-19. Here immunoSEQ multiplex PCR was the method, and the copy in TCRdb shows in-frame clones only, minus some. Of 150,000 to 200,000 clones listed, roughly 84% are singletons. The material sequenced was peripheral blood. Source of these receptors: an older person with COVID-19, enrolled during active disease. CDR3s include the opening cysteine and the closing phenylalanine or tryptophan. Each record gives: V gene, D gene, J gene, clone size, CDR3 protein, CDR3 DNA. D genes are given only for firm matches. Only part of the rows carry a size: once, few, many, or a class if the clone is expanded.

>TRBV5-6|TRBD2|TRBJ2-5|NA
CASSGLAGDGETQYF
TGTGCCAGCAGCGGACTAGCGGGGGATGGGGAGACCCAGTACTTC
>TRBV28|NA|TRBJ2-1|NA
CASSLYDSSYNEQFF
TGTGCCAGCAGTTTATATGACTCCTCCTACAATGAGCAGTTCTTC
>TRBV7-3|TRBD2|TRBJ2-1|NA
CASSFLPSGPDEQFF
TGTGCCAGCAGCTTCCTCCCTAGCGGGCCCGATGAGCAGTTCTTC
>TRBV6-2/TRBV6-3|NA|TRBJ2-3|NA
CASSYSPTGLLTDTQYF
TGTGCCAGCAGTTACTCACCCACAGGGCTTCTCACAGATACGCAGTATTTT
>TRBV21-1|NA|TRBJ2-1|many
CASEGQRGALSSYNEQFF
TGTGCCAGCGAAGGGCAGCGGGGGGCCCTTAGCTCCTACAATGAGCAGTTCTTC
>TRBV19|TRBD1|TRBJ1-2|NA
CASSPYLVAGQGAVGYTF
TGTGCCAGTAGTCCCTATCTTGTCGCGGGACAGGGGGCAGTAGGCTACACCTTC
>TRBV27|TRBD1|TRBJ2-2|NA
CATTRGQGGTGELFF
TGTGCCACAACCAGGGGGCAGGGCGGCACCGGGGAGCTGTTTTTT
>TRBV18|NA|TRBJ1-4|NA
CASSPTGTTYEKLFF
TGTGCCAGCTCACCAACCGGGACAACTTATGAAAAACTGTTTTTT
>TRBV29-1|TRBD1|TRBJ1-5|once
CSADRTKHF
TGCAGCGCGGACAGGACTAAGCATTTT
>TRBV5-4|NA|TRBJ1-2|few
CASSEIANYGYTF
TGTGCCAGCAGCGAGATAGCTAACTATGGCTACACCTTC
>TRBV7-3|NA|TRBJ1-1|NA
CASSPREGGARDTEAFF
TGTGCCAGCAGCCCAAGGGAGGGCGGGGCCCGAGACACTGAAGCTTTCTTT
>TRBV25-1|NA|TRBJ1-1|once
CASRLQDTEAFF
TGTGCCAGCAGACTCCAGGACACTGAAGCTTTCTTT
>TRBV28|NA|TRBJ1-5|NA
CASTRSTEYQPQHF
TGTGCCAGCACGCGGTCAACCGAGTATCAGCCCCAGCATTTT
>TRBV5-1|TRBD2|TRBJ2-3|NA
CASSPVTSGGTDTQYF
TGCGCCAGCAGTCCCGTGACTAGCGGGGGGACAGATACGCAGTATTTT
>TRBV5-1|NA|TRBJ1-2|once
CASSSQPGLVGGYTF
TGCGCCAGCAGCTCACAACCGGGTTTAGTGGGTGGCTACACCTTC
>TRBV4-2|TRBD1|TRBJ1-1|NA
CASSQTWDRGFSEAFF
TGTGCCAGCAGCCAAACTTGGGACAGGGGTTTTTCTGAAGCTTTCTTT
>TRBV21-1|NA|TRBJ2-5|NA
CASSGHEKETQYF
TGTGCCAGCAGTGGACACGAAAAAGAGACCCAGTACTTC
>TRBV5-3|NA|TRBJ1-5|NA
CARPTRNQPQHF
TGTGCCAGACCCACAAGAAATCAGCCCCAGCATTTT
>TRBV30|NA|TRBJ2-7|NA
CAWNPTGYEQYF
TGTGCCTGGAACCCCACAGGCTACGAGCAGTACTTC
>TRBV6-4|TRBD1|TRBJ1-2|NA
CASPQGARGYTF
TGTGCCAGTCCACAGGGGGCTCGGGGCTACACCTTC
>TRBV4-2|NA|TRBJ1-5|NA
CASSQEGAGNQPQHF
TGTGCCAGCAGCCAAGAAGGGGCTGGGAATCAGCCCCAGCATTTT
>TRBV4-1|NA|TRBJ1-5|NA
CASSPLPNQPQHF
TGCGCCAGCAGCCCCCTACCAAATCAGCCCCAGCATTTT